This T cell receptor (beta chain) was obtained from a study of blood T cell repertoires in COVID-19. In the study overall: In each case, the material was cDNA or gDNA derived from T cells, B-cell-depleted T cells, or PBMCs.

In this sample, this clone turned up once. V was pared by 4 bases and J by 4 bases, with 13 bases of the junction left unmatched. The germline V gene has CDR1 SGHKS and CDR2 YYEKEE (reference sequence). This CDR3 is 16 amino acids long. Clones were sequenced by immunoSEQ multiplex PCR, and TCRdb holds only the in-frame ones, with some missing. The sample has 200,000 or so clones, more than 70% seen once; the top ten hold roughly 6%. The sample taken for sequencing was peripheral blood. The origin of this receptor is a woman in her forties who had recovered from COVID-19. The chain employs TRBV5-5 and TRBJ1-1; TRBD1 matches 7 bases. DNA of the CDR3: TGTGCCAGCAGCCCCACCTCTTCTACAGGGGCCACTGAAGCTTTCTTT. This gives the protein CASSPTSSTGATEAFF.